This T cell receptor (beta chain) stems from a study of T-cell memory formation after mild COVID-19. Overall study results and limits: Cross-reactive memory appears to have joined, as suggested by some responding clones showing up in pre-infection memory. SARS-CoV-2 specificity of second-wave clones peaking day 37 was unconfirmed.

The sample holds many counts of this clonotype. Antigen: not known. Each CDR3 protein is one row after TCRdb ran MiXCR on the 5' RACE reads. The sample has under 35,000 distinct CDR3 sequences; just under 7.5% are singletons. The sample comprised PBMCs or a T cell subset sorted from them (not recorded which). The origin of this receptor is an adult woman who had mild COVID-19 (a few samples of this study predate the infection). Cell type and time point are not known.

The CDR3 protein is CASSVMDRGPYGYTF. The CDR3 DNA reads TGTGCCAGCAGCGTCATGGACAGGGGCCCCTATGGCTACACCTTC. The chain combines TRBV9 with TRBJ1-2; 9 bases are a match to TRBD1. Germline V CDR1 and CDR2: SGDLS, YYNGEE. V lost 2 bases to trimming and J lost 4 bases; unmatched junction nucleotides: 6. CDR3 length: 15 residues.